The clone carrying this T cell receptor (beta chain) was counted between two and nine times. V dropped 6 bases and J dropped 4; count of bases not matched to a gene: 2. CDR3 length: 13 residues. From germline, CDR1 is SEHNR and CDR2 FQNEAQ (reference sequence). A second PCR, run for roughly 7 to 11 cycles, used a sample-barcoded 5' primer plus a J-beta primer mix. MiXCR, run by TCRdb on the 5' RACE reads, gives a single entry per CDR3 protein. This table has approximately 800,000 distinct CDR3 sequences, around half appearing once. This record belongs to a study of blood T cells in healthy people across ages.

The TCR originated in a man aged 80 or over in good health. The J gene is TRBJ1-1, the V gene TRBV7-9; 10 bases align to TRBD1. The sample comprised blood. This CDR3 is CASRWTGGTEAFF. DNA of the CDR3: TGTGCCAGCAGGTGGACAGGGGGCACTGAAGCTTTCTTT.